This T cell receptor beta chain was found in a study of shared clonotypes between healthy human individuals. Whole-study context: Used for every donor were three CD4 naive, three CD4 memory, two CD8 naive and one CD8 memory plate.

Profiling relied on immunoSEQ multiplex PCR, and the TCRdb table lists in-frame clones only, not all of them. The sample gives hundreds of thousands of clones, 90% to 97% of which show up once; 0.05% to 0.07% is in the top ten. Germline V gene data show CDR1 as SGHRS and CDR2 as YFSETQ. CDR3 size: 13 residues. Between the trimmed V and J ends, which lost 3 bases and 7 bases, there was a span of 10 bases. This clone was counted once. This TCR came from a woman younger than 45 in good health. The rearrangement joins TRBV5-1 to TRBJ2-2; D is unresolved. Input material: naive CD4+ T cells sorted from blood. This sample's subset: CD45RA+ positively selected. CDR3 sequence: CASSYDRNGELFF. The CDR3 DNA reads TGCGCCAGCAGCTACGATAGGAACGGGGAGCTGTTTTTT.